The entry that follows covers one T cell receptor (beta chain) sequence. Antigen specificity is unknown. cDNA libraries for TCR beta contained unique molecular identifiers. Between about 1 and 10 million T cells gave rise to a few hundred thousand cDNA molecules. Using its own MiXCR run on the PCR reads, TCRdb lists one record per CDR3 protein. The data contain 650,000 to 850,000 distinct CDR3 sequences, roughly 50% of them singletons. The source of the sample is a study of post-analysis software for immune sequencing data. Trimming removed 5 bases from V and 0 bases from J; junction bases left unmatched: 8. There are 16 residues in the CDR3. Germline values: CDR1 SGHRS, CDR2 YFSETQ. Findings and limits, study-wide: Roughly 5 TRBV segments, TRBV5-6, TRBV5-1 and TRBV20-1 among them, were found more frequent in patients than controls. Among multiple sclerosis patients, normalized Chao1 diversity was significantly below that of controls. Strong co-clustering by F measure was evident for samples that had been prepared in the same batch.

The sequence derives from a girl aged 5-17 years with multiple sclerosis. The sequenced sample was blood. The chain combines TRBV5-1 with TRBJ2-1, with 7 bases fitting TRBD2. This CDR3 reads CASRGSSGISYNEQFF. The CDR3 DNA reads TGCGCCAGCAGGGGATCTAGCGGAATCTCCTACAATGAGCAGTTCTTC.